Below, 14 T cell receptor beta chains from the same sample are listed, as sequenced in a study of blood T cell repertoires in COVID-19 (dated by TCRdb to about 2020). The receptor library was made with the immunoSEQ multiplex PCR assay. The clones in this table, taken by TCRdb from immuneACCESS, are in-frame only. Not every clone is retained; where verified, under half of the shortfall comes from an unresolved V gene, and the cause of the rest is unknown. Present in this sample are about 21,000 clones, roughly nine tenths of which were seen just once. The ten top clones hold about 8.6% of the sample. Sequences were obtained from peripheral blood. These receptors were obtained from a human donor with active COVID-19. The donor label of this sample is uncertain.

V is TRBV2 and J is TRBJ2-7; D is undetermined. The CDR3 has 16 amino acids. Germline CDR1 and CDR2: SNHLY and FYNNEI. The V end was cut by 1 base, the J end by 1 base, with 14 bases between. In DNA form, the CDR3 reads TGTGCCAGCAGTGAAGACCGCTACCGCGTGTCCTACGAGCAGTACTTC. Translation: CASSEDRYRVSYEQYF.

This clone was counted a single time. V is TRBV13 and J is TRBJ2-2; D uncertain. Germline V gene sequence: CDR1 PRHDT, CDR2 FYEKMQ (reference sequence). V lost 0 bases to trimming and J lost 5 bases, with 7 bases between them. The CDR3 extends over 14 amino acids. The CDR3 DNA follows: TGTGCCAGCAGCTTAGGCACGCGGACCGGGGAGCTGTTTTTT. It translates to CASSLGTRTGELFF.

The chain combines TRBV23-1 with TRBJ1-2, with a possible D match to TRBD1 (5 bases). TRBV23-1 is an ORF; its function is uncertain. The CDR3 spans 14 residues. Trimming pared 11 bases from V and 2 bases from J, leaving 18 bases between. CDR3 residues: CARLWEGLNYGYTF. The CDR3, as DNA: TGCGCCCGACTGTGGGAGGGGCTCAACTATGGCTACACCTTC.

The chain links TRBV11-2 to TRBJ2-2; D gene uncertain. This CDR3 is built from 15 residues. The germline V gene encodes CDR1 SGHAT and CDR2 FQNNGV. With 6 bases removed from V and 5 bases from J, the gap between germline ends came to 16 bases. The CDR3: CASSFDLSGTGELFF. The CDR3 region has the DNA TGTGCCAGCAGTTTCGACCTTTCAGGTACCGGGGAGCTGTTTTTT.

The rearrangement links TRBV3-1 (or the pseudogene TRBV3-2) to TRBJ2-3; TRBD2 matches 9 bases. The CDR3 runs 15 residues. J gave up 4 bases and V 3 bases, and 5 bases lay outside the gene matches. Germline CDR1 LGHDT, CDR2 YNNKEL (reference sequence). In nucleotides, the CDR3 is TGTGCCAGCAGCCAGAATAGCGGGAGATCAGATACGCAGTATTTT. Translating gives CASSQNSGRSDTQYF.

The CDR3 DNA sequence: TGTGCCAGTAGTATAACAGGACAAGAGACCCAGTACTTC. This encodes CASSITGQETQYF. The chain uses TRBV19 and TRBJ2-5, with a weak D call TRBD1 (5 bases). The CDR3 is made up of 13 amino acids. With 2 bases removed from V and 2 bases from J, the gap between germline ends came to 6 bases. CDR1 LNHDA and CDR2 SQIVND come from the germline V gene (reference sequence).

The chain recombines TRBV6-6 with TRBJ2-7, with 7 bases lining up with TRBD1. With 6 bases clipped from V and 5 bases from J, the junction kept 13 bases outside the gene matches. This CDR3 comprises 15 residues. Per the germline V gene, CDR1 is MNHNY and CDR2 is SVGAGI (reference sequence). The CDR3 here is CASRSGTVASHEQYF. In DNA form, the CDR3 reads TGTGCCAGCAGATCCGGGACAGTCGCGAGCCACGAGCAGTACTTC.

This chain links TRBV7-9 with TRBJ2-7; D is perhaps TRBD2 (5 bases). Germline V gene data show CDR1 as SEHNR and CDR2 as FQNEAQ (reference sequence). This CDR3 is built from 13 residues. V gave up 5 bases and J gave up 5 bases, with 13 bases separating them. The CDR3 is CASSLRGYDEQYF. CDR3 sequence (DNA): TGTGCCAGCAGCCTTCGGGGTTACGACGAGCAGTACTTC.

This clone was seen more than once but under ten times. The CDR3 DNA sequence: TGCAGCGCCGGACCCTCACTCGGGAGGACCCAGTACTTC. Its protein is CSAGPSLGRTQYF. The chain links TRBV29-1 to TRBJ2-5; tentatively, D is TRBD2 (6 bases). Germline CDR1 and CDR2: SQVTM and ANQGSEA. This CDR3 has 13 amino acids. Trimming removed 7 bases at V and 7 bases at J, with 19 bases between. Combining the CDR3 with reference TRBV29-1 and TRBJ2-5 gives the whole variable domain SAVISQKPSRDICQRGTSLTIQCQVDSQVTMMFWYRQQPGQSLTLIATANQGSEATYESGFVIDKFPISRPNLTFSTLTVSNMSPEDSSIYLCSAGPSLGRTQYFGPGTRLLVL.

The chain links TRBV5-6 to TRBJ1-3, with a weak D call TRBD1 (5 bases). CDR1 is SGHDT and CDR2 is YYEEEE in the germline V gene. V was pared by 4 bases and J by 4 bases, with 12 bases between. The CDR3 is 14 residues long. CDR3 DNA sequence: TGTGCCAGCAGCGCACGGGGGAAGGGAAACACCATATATTTT. Amino acids: CASSARGKGNTIYF.

There are a few counts of this clone. The chain recombines TRBV6-2 or TRBV6-3 with TRBJ2-1; perhaps TRBD2 as D (6 bases). The CDR3 is 15 amino acids. Trimming stripped 4 bases from V and 3 bases from J, with 13 bases between. Germline V lookup: CDR1 MNHEY, CDR2 SVGEGT. This CDR3 is CASSWAGKVYNEQFF. CDR3 DNA sequence: TGTGCCAGCAGTTGGGCGGGAAAAGTCTACAATGAGCAGTTCTTC.

This rearrangement joins TRBV7-9 to TRBJ2-1, with 10 bases that match TRBD1. Per the germline V gene, CDR1 is SEHNR and CDR2 is FQNEAQ (reference sequence). The CDR3 contains 17 residues. J lost 4 bases, V lost 5 bases, and 11 bases had no gene match. CDR3 bases: TGTGCCAGCAGCCGAAAGCTGGGACAGGGGAGATACAATGAGCAGTTCTTC. Encoded protein: CASSRKLGQGRYNEQFF.

V usage is TRBV12-3 or TRBV12-4 and J usage is TRBJ1-1; perhaps TRBD1 as D (5 bases). Trimming pared 3 bases from V and 2 bases from J, leaving 7 bases between. CDR3 length equals 13 residues. The CDR3 is CASSLGPNTEAFF. The CDR3 nucleotides read TGTGCCAGCAGTTTGGGGCCTAACACTGAAGCTTTCTTT.

In this sample, this clone turned up once. V usage is TRBV6-2 or TRBV6-3 and J usage is TRBJ2-7; D not certain. CDR3 length equals 11 residues. Germline CDR1 reads MNHEY; CDR2 reads SVGEGT. Trimming shortened V by 0 bases and J by 7 bases, and 4 bases separated the two germline ends. Written as DNA, the CDR3 is TGTGCCAGCAGTTACTCCGGGGAGCAGTACTTC. This translates into CASSYSGEQYF.